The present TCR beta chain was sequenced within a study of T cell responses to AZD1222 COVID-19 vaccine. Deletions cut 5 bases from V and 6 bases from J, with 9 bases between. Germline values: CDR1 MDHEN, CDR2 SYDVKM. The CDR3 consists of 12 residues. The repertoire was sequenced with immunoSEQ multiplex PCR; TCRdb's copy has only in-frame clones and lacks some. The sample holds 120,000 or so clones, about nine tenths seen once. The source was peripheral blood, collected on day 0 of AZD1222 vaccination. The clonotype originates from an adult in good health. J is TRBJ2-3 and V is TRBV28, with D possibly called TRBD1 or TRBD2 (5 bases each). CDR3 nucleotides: TGTGCCAGCAGTACCGGGGCGGATACGCAGTATTTT. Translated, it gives CASSTGADTQYF.